This T cell receptor (beta chain) was obtained from a study of human T cells and chemical hapten exposure. As to time point: patch test 1, 2 weeks after DPC sensitization. The treatment is: therapeutic diphenylcyclopropenone sensitization with weekly scalp DPC. From whole blood left unfractionated, total RNA was extracted. In TCRdb, the RACE reads were re-called with MiXCR into one record per CDR3 protein. The top ten hold less than 2% of the sample, which has some 52,000 distinct CDR3 sequences, around 10% seen once. Sequences were derived from whole blood, sampled in connection with sensitization to the hapten diphenylcyclopropenone (DPC). The sequence derives from a woman in her thirties or forties with alopecia areata. Some clones in this sample may be carry-over from other donors' samples.

The CDR3 sequence: CASSVLDSNYGYTF. The CDR3 DNA is TGCGCCAGCAGCGTCTTAGACTCCAACTATGGCTACACCTTC. V usage is TRBV5-1 and J usage is TRBJ1-2; D not certain. V shed 4 bases and J shed 2 bases, with 12 bases lying between them. The germline gives CDR1 SGHRS, CDR2 YFSETQ. The CDR3 length is 14 residues.